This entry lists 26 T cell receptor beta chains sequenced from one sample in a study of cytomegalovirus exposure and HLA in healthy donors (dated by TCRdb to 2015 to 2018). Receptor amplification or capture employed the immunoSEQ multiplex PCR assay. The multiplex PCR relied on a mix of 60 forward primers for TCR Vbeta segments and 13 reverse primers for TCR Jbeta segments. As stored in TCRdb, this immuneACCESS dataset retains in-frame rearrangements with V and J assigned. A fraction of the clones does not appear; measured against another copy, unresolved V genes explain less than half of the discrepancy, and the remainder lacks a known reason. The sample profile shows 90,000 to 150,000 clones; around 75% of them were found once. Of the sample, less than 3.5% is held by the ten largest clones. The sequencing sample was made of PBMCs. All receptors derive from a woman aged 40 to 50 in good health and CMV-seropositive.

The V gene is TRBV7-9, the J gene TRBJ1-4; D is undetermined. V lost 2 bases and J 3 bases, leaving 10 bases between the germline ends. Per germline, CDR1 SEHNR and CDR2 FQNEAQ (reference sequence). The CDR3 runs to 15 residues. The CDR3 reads CASSLLQAANEKLFF. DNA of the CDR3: TGTGCCAGCAGCTTACTGCAGGCCGCTAATGAAAAACTGTTTTTT. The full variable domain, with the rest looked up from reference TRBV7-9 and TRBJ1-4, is DTGVSQNPRHKITKRGQNVTFRCDPISEHNRLYWYRQTLGQGPEFLTYFQNEAQLEKSRLLSDRFSAERPKGSFSTLEIQRTEQGDSAMYLCASSLLQAANEKLFFGSGTQLSVL.

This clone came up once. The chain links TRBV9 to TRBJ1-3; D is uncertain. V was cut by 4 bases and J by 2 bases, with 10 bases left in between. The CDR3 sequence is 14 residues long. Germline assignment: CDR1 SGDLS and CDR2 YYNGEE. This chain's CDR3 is CASSPRGTGNTIYF. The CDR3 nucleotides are TGTGCCAGCAGCCCTCGCGGCACTGGAAACACCATATATTTT. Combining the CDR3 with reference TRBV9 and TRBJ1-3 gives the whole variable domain DSGVTQTPKHLITATGQRVTLRCSPRSGDLSVYWYQQSLDQGLQFLIQYYNGEERAKGNILERFSAQQFPDLHSELNLSSLELGDSALYFCASSPRGTGNTIYFGEGSWLTVV.

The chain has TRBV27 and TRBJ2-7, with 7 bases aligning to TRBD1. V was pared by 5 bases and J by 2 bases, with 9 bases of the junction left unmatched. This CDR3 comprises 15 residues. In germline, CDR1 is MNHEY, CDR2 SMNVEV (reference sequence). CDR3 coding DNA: TGTGCCAGCAGTCCGGGACAGCCCATAACCTACGAGCAGTACTTC. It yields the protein CASSPGQPITYEQYF.

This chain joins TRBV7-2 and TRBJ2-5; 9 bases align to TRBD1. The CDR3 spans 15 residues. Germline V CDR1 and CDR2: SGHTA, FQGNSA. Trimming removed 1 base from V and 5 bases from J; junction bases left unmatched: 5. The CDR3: CASSLGQGDWETQYF. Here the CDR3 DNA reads TGTGCCAGCAGCTTAGGACAGGGGGATTGGGAGACCCAGTACTTC. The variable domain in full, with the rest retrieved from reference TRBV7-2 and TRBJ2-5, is GAGVSQSPSNKVTEKGKDVELRCDPISGHTALYWYRQSLGQGLEFLIYFQGNSAPDKSGLPSDRFSAERTGGSVSTLTIQRTQQEDSAVYLCASSLGQGDWETQYFGPGTRLLVL.

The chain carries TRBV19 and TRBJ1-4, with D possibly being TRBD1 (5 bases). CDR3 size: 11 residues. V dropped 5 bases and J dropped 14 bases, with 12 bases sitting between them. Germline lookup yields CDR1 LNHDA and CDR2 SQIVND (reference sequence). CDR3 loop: CASSATVGLFF. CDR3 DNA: TGTGCCAGTAGTGCGACAGTGGGGCTGTTTTTT. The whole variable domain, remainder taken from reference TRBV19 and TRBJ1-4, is DGGITQSPKYLFRKEGQNVTLSCEQNLNHDAMYWYRQDPGQGLRLIYYSQIVNDFQKGDIAEGYSVSREKKESFPLTVTSAQKNPTAFYLCASSATVGLFFGSGTQLSVL.

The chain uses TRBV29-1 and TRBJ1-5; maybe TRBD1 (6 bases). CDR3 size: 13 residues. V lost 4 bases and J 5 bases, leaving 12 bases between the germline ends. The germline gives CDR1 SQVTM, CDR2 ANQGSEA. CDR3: CSVVLAGDQPQHF. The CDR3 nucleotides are TGCAGCGTTGTTCTGGCAGGGGATCAGCCCCAGCATTTT.

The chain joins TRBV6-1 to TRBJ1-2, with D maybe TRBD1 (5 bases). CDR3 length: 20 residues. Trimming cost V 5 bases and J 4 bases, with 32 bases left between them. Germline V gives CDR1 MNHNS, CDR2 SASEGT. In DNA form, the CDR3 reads TGTGCCAGCAGTCAAGGGAAGGGGACTACGTGGGCAGGGATCCTCTATGGCTACACCTTC. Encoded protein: CASSQGKGTTWAGILYGYTF.

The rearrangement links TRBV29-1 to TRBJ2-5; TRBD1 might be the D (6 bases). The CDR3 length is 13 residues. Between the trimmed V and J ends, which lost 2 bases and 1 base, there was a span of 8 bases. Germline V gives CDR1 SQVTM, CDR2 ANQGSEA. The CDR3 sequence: CSVEKQGQETQYF. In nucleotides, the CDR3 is TGCAGCGTTGAAAAACAGGGCCAAGAGACCCAGTACTTC.

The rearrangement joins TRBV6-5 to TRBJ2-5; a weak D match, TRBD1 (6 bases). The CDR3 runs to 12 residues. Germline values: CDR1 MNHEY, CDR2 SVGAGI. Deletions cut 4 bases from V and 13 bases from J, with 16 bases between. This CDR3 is CASSSQGGSRYF. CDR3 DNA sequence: TGTGCCAGCAGTTCTCAAGGGGGTTCGAGGTACTTC.

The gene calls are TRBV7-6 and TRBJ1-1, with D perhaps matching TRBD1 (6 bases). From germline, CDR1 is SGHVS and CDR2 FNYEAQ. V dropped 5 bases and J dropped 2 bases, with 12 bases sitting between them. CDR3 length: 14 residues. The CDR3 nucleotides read TGTGCCAGCAGCGTGGGACAAGCAAACACTGAAGCTTTCTTT. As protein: CASSVGQANTEAFF.

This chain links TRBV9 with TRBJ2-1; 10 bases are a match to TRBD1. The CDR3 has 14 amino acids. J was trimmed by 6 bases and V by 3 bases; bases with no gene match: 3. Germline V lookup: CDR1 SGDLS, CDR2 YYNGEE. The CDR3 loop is CASSGTGGLNEQFF. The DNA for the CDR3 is TGTGCCAGCAGCGGGACAGGGGGACTCAATGAGCAGTTCTTC.

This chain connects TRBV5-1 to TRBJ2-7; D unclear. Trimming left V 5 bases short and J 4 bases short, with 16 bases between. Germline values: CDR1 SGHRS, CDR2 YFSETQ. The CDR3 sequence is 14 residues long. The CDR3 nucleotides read TGCGCCAGCAGGACTGTCCCCGCTAAATACGAGCAGTACTTC. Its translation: CASRTVPAKYEQYF.

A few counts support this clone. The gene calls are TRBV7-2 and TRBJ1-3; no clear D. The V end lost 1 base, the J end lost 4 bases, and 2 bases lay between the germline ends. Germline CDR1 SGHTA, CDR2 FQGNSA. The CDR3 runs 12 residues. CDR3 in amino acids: CASSLVGNTIYF. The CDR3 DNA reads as TGTGCCAGCAGCTTAGTAGGAAACACCATATATTTT.

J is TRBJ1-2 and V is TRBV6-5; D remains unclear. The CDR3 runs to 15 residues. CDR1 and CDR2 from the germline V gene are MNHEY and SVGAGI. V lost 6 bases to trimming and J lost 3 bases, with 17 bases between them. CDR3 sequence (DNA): TGTGCCAGCAGACGAAGTCGGGGAGTGGACTATGGCTACACCTTC. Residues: CASRRSRGVDYGYTF.

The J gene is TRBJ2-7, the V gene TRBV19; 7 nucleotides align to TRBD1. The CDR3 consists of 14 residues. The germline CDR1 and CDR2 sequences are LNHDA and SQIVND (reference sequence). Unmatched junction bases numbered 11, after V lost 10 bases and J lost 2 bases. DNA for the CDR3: TGTGCCACCTCCCCCCGGGACAGACCCTACGAGCAGTACTTC. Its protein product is CATSPRDRPYEQYF.

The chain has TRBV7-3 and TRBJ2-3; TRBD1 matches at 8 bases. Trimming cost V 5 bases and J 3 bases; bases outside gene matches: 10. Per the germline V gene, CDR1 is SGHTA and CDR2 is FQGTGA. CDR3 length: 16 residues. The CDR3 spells CASSPDQQGVTDTQYF. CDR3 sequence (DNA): TGTGCCAGCAGCCCCGATCAACAGGGGGTAACAGATACGCAGTATTTT. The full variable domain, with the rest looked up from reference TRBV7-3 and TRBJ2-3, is GAGVSQTPSNKVTEKGKYVELRCDPISGHTALYWYRQSLGQGPEFLIYFQGTGAADDSGLPNDRFFAVRPEGSVSTLKIQRTERGDSAVYLCASSPDQQGVTDTQYFGPGTRLTVL.

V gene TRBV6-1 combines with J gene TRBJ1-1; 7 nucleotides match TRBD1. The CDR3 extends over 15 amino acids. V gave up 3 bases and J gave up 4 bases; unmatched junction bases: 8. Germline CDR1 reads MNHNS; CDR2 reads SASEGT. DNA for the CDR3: TGTGCCAGCAGTGAGACAGGGAGGTTCATCACTGAAGCTTTCTTT. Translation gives CASSETGRFITEAFF.

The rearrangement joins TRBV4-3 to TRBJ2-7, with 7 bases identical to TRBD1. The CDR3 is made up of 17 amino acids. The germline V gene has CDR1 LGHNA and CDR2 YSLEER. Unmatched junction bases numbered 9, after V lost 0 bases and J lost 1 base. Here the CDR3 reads CASSQDSTGPLSYEQYF. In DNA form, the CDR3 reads TGCGCCAGCAGCCAAGATTCGACAGGGCCACTTTCCTACGAGCAGTACTTC.

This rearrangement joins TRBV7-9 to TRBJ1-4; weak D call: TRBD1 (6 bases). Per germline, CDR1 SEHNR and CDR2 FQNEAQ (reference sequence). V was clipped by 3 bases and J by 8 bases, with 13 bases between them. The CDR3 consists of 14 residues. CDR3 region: CASSFGTSVEKLFF. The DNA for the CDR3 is TGTGCCAGCAGCTTCGGGACAAGCGTAGAAAAACTGTTTTTT.

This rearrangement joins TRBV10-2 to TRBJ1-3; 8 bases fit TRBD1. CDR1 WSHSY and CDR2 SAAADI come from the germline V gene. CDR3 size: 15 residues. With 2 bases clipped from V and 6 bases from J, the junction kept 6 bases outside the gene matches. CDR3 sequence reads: CASSEGAGGLNTIYF. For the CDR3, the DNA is TGCGCCAGCAGTGAGGGCGCAGGGGGCCTAAACACCATATATTTT.

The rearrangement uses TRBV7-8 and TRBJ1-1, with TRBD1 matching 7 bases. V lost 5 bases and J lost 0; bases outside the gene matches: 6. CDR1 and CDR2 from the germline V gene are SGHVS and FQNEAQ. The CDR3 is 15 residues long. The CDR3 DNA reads TGTGCCAGCAGCCCTTCGACAGGGCTGAACACTGAAGCTTTCTTT. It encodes CASSPSTGLNTEAFF.

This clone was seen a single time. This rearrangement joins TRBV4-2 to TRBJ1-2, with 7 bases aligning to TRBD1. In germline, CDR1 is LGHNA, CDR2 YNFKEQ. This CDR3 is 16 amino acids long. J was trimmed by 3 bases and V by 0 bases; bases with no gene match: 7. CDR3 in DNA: TGTGCCAGCAGCCAAGATCCGACAGGGAGAGACTATGGCTACACCTTC. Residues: CASSQDPTGRDYGYTF.

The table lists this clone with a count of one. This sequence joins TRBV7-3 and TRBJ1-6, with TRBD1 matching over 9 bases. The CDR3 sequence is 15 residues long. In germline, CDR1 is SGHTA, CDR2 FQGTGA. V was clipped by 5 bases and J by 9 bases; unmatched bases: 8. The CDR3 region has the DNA TGTGCCAGCAGCCAATCTCCGGGACAGGGTTCACCCCTCCACTTT. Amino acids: CASSQSPGQGSPLHF.

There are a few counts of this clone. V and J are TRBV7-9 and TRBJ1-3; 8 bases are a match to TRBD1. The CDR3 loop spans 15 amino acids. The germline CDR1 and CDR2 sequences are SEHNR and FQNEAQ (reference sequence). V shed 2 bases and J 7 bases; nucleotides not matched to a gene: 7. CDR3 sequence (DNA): TGTGCCAGCAGCTTAAGACCGACAGGGGAGAACACCATATATTTT. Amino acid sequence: CASSLRPTGENTIYF.

The DNA of the CDR3 is TGTGCCAGCAGCCCTTGGGACAGCAACTATGGCTACACCTTC. Residues: CASSPWDSNYGYTF. This chain links TRBV9 with TRBJ1-2; 7 nucleotides agree with TRBD1. V dropped 4 bases and J dropped 2; count of bases not matched to a gene: 5. This CDR3 has 14 residues. Per the germline V gene, CDR1 is SGDLS and CDR2 is YYNGEE.

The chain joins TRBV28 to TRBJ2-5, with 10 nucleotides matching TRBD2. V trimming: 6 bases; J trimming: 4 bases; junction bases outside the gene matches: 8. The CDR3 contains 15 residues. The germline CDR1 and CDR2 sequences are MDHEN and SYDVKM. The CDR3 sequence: CASSRAGGGRETQYF. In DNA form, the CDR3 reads TGTGCCAGCAGCCGAGCGGGAGGGGGAAGAGAGACCCAGTACTTC.